This is a list of T cell receptor beta chains from one sample in a study of PD-1 blockade in classical Hodgkin lymphoma. The data were produced by immunoSEQ multiplex PCR, yet TCRdb's version contains in-frame clones alone and is incomplete. The sample holds about 85,000 clones, about nine tenths seen once. Sequenced material: peripheral blood mononuclear cells (PBMCs), taken before the fourth cycle of nivolumab. These receptors were collected from a human donor with classical Hodgkin lymphoma. Each CDR3 is given with its conserved first and last residue. Fields, in order: clone size, D gene, V gene, CDR3 length, J gene, CDR3 protein, CDR3 DNA. D genes are given only for firm matches. Where a row states a size, it is once, few, many or the class of an expanded clone; other rows omit it.

.	TRBD2	TRBV6-1	17	TRBJ2-3	CASSVELAGLLTDTQYF	TGTGCCAGCAGTGTCGAACTAGCGGGACTACTCACAGATACGCAGTATTTT
once	TRBD1	TRBV30	15	TRBJ2-1	CAWSMTGGAGDEQFF	TGTGCCTGGAGCATGACAGGGGGCGCAGGGGATGAGCAGTTCTTC
.	.	TRBV6-5	13	TRBJ1-4	CASKGFANEKLFF	TGTGCCAGCAAGGGTTTTGCTAATGAAAAACTGTTTTTT
once	TRBD2	TRBV6-5	16	TRBJ2-2	CASSYLGLQNTGELFF	TGTGCCAGCAGTTACTTGGGACTACAGAACACCGGGGAGCTGTTTTTT
.	.	TRBV10-3	14	TRBJ2-7	CAISEPDRFGEQYF	TGTGCCATCAGTGAACCCGACAGGTTCGGAGAGCAGTACTTC
.	.	TRBV28	10	TRBJ1-1	CASSSTEAFF	TGTGCCAGCAGTTCCACTGAAGCTTTCTTT
.	TRBD1	TRBV10-3	16	TRBJ1-1	CAIRGPIQGMNTEAFF	TGTGCCATCAGGGGGCCAATACAGGGGATGAACACTGAAGCTTTCTTT
.	TRBD2	TRBV5-1	15	TRBJ2-5	CASSIPSGGQETQYF	TGCGCCAGCAGCATCCCTAGCGGGGGACAAGAGACCCAGTACTTC
.	.	TRBV2	15	TRBJ1-5	CASSDAVDSNQPQHF	TGTGCCAGCAGTGATGCGGTTGATAGCAATCAGCCCCAGCATTTT
.	.	TRBV7-3	12	TRBJ2-1	CASSIGTDEQFF	TGTGCCAGCAGCATCGGAACGGATGAGCAGTTCTTC
.	.	TRBV6-6	13	TRBJ1-5	CASRRGRDQPQHF	TGTGCCAGCAGGAGGGGTAGGGATCAGCCCCAGCATTTT
.	.	TRBV9	13	TRBJ1-1	CASSHLAGTEAFF	TGTGCCAGCAGCCACCTGGCCGGGACTGAAGCTTTCTTT
.	.	TRBV21-1	16	TRBJ2-5	CASSSTGHRLSFKQYF	TGTGCCAGCAGCTCCACCGGGCACAGGCTGAGCTTTAAGCAGTACTTC
.	.	TRBV21-1	20	TRBJ2-2	CASSKDFGSKGPANTGELFF	TGTGCCAGCAGCAAAGATTTCGGATCGAAGGGTCCAGCGAACACCGGGGAGCTGTTTTTT
.	.	TRBV7-2	15	TRBJ1-3	CASSLAAGSGNTIYF	TGTGCCAGCAGCTTAGCGGCGGGGTCTGGAAACACCATATATTTT
.	.	TRBV5-1	14	TRBJ1-3	CASSSPAGGNTIYF	TGCGCCAGCAGCTCTCCCGCAGGAGGGAACACCATATATTTT
.	.	TRBV12-5	13	TRBJ2-1	CAWAPETAGEQFF	TGTGCTTGGGCCCCGGAGACGGCGGGGGAGCAGTTCTTC
once	.	TRBV5-6	15	TRBJ2-7	CASSLDSGDIYEQYF	TGTGCCAGCAGCTTGGACTCAGGGGACATCTACGAGCAGTACTTC
.	TRBD2	TRBV10-3	15	TRBJ2-3	CAMKSSGGITDTQYF	TGTGCCATGAAATCTAGCGGGGGAATCACAGATACGCAGTATTTT
.	.	TRBV7-8	12	TRBJ2-1	CVGGTSYNEQFF	TGTGTAGGGGGGACGTCCTACAATGAGCAGTTCTTC
few	TRBD2	TRBV10-3	16	TRBJ2-1	CAISEWASGGAGEQFF	TGTGCCATCAGTGAGTGGGCTAGCGGGGGGGCAGGTGAGCAGTTCTTC
.	TRBD1	TRBV7-9	14	TRBJ1-5	CASSPGTGGQPQHF	TGTGCCAGCAGCCCCGGGACAGGCGGTCAGCCCCAGCATTTT
.	.	TRBV30	12	TRBJ1-2	CAWSVGFYGYTF	TGTGCCTGGAGTGTGGGATTCTATGGCTACACCTTC
.	.	TRBV5-1	13	TRBJ2-1	CASSSQGLDEQFF	TGCGCCAGCAGCTCTCAGGGTCTCGATGAGCAGTTCTTC
.	.	TRBV19	14	TRBJ1-3	CASAASGGRNTIYF	TGTGCCAGCGCCGCCTCGGGGGGCCGAAACACCATATATTTT
once	.	TRBV29-1	11	TRBJ1-2	CSDGFGYGYTF	TGCAGCGATGGGTTTGGCTATGGCTACACCTTC
.	.	TRBV9	16	TRBJ1-1	CASSVATGHGNTEAFF	TGTGCCAGCAGCGTAGCTACGGGACACGGGAACACTGAAGCTTTCTTT
.	.	TRBV19	17	TRBJ2-6	CASTSRGRLSGANVLTF	TGTGCCAGTACTTCGCGGGGCAGACTCTCTGGGGCCAACGTCCTGACTTTC
.	TRBD1	TRBV5-1	15	TRBJ2-1	CASGGVGQGFQEQFF	TGCGCCAGCGGCGGGGTGGGACAGGGGTTCCAGGAGCAGTTCTTC
.	.	TRBV9	15	TRBJ1-4	CASSVGGGVGEKLFF	TGTGCCAGCAGCGTAGGCGGGGGGGTAGGAGAAAAACTGTTTTTT
once	TRBD2	TRBV11-2	13	TRBJ2-7	CASSFRLAGGSYF	TGTGCCAGCAGCTTCAGACTAGCGGGGGGGAGTTACTTC
.	.	TRBV30	13	TRBJ2-6	CACLESGANVLTF	TGTGCCTGCCTGGAATCTGGGGCCAACGTCCTGACTTTC
.	.	TRBV11-2	17	TRBJ1-1	CASSFVGFKVVNTEAFF	TGTGCCAGCAGCTTCGTAGGTTTCAAGGTGGTGAACACTGAAGCTTTCTTT
.	.	TRBV7-9	15	TRBJ1-1	CASTASRGAPTEAFF	TGTGCCAGCACCGCCTCCCGGGGGGCGCCCACTGAAGCTTTCTTT
.	.	TRBV7-6	15	TRBJ2-3	CASSLESGHTDTQYF	TGTGCCAGCAGCTTAGAAAGCGGACACACAGATACGCAGTATTTT
.	.	TRBV18	14	TRBJ1-1	CASSPGTGGTEAFF	TGTGCCAGCTCACCGGGAACGGGCGGCACTGAAGCTTTCTTT
once	TRBD2	TRBV4-1	17	TRBJ2-7	CASSLGLAGVISYEQYF	TGCGCCAGCAGCTTGGGACTAGCGGGGGTAATCTCCTACGAGCAGTACTTC
.	.	TRBV9	13	TRBJ1-1	CASSVRMNTEAFF	TGCGCCAGCAGCGTACGAATGAACACTGAAGCTTTCTTT
.	.	TRBV7-9	13	TRBJ1-3	CASSLDVGNTIYF	TGTGCCAGCAGCTTAGACGTGGGAAACACCATATATTTT
.	TRBD2	TRBV5-1	15	TRBJ2-3	CASSLASGAGDTQYF	TGCGCCAGCAGCTTGGCTAGCGGGGCCGGAGATACGCAGTATTTT
.	.	TRBV5-1	16	TRBJ1-2	CASRLTPLTVNYGYTF	TGCGCCAGCAGGCTCACCCCCCTGACGGTTAACTATGGCTACACCTTC
.	TRBD1	TRBV2	15	TRBJ2-7	CASSWGQDVSYEQYF	TGTGCCAGCAGTTGGGGACAGGACGTCTCCTACGAGCAGTACTTC
.	.	TRBV6-1	15	TRBJ1-1	CASSERPGWHTEAFF	TGTGCCAGCAGTGAAAGGCCCGGCTGGCACACTGAAGCTTTCTTT
.	.	TRBV9	15	TRBJ1-1	CASSKVRGLSTEAFF	TGTGCCAGCAGCAAAGTGAGAGGGCTGAGCACTGAAGCTTTCTTT
.	.	TRBV4-3	15	TRBJ2-1	CASGPQDGFYNEQFF	TGCGCCAGCGGGCCTCAGGACGGATTTTACAATGAGCAGTTCTTC
.	.	TRBV4-1	17	TRBJ1-3	CASSQDDRHFSGNTIYF	TGCGCCAGCAGCCAAGATGATCGACACTTCTCTGGAAACACCATATATTTT